A selection of T cell receptor beta chains follows, all from one sample in a study of blood T cell repertoires in COVID-19. TCRdb keeps only in-frame clones here, not all; method: immunoSEQ multiplex PCR. This table has 100,000 or so clones, about 80% appearing once. Sequenced material: peripheral blood. These TCRs come from a human donor in a cohort sampled during active COVID-19. CDR3s include the opening cysteine and the closing phenylalanine or tryptophan. D genes are given only for firm matches. Clone size is not always given. Where it is, it says once, few, many or a class for expanded clones.

J	length	V	size	D	DNA	CDR3
TRBJ2-1	13	TRBV14	.	.	TGTGCCAGCAGCCAAAGGGGTTCCCATGAGCAGTTCTTC	CASSQRGSHEQFF
TRBJ2-7	14	TRBV2	.	.	TGTGCCAGCCTTGCGGACTACGATCTCCGCGAGCAGTACTTC	CASLADYDLREQYF
TRBJ2-7	14	TRBV5-1	once	TRBD2	TGCGCCAGCAGCTTGGGGACTAGCGTTTACGAGCAGTACTTC	CASSLGTSVYEQYF
TRBJ2-7	13	TRBV2	.	TRBD1	TGTGCCAGCACCCGGGACAGGACGAGCGAGCAGTACTTC	CASTRDRTSEQYF
TRBJ2-1	14	TRBV4-2	.	.	TGTGCCAGCAGGTCAGGGGTCTCCTACAATGAGCAGTTCTTC	CASRSGVSYNEQFF
TRBJ2-3	16	TRBV19	.	TRBD2	TGTGCCAGTAGTATCGGACTAGCGGGAGTCGGGGGTACGCAGTATTTT	CASSIGLAGVGGTQYF
TRBJ2-7	13	TRBV5-4	few	TRBD2	TGTGCCAGCAGCTCTAGCGGGCGTTACGAGCAGTACTTC	CASSSSGRYEQYF
TRBJ2-5	14	TRBV10-3	.	.	TGTGCCATCGGAGCTAGCGCAGGGGGAGAGACCCAGTACTTC	CAIGASAGGETQYF
TRBJ1-5	15	TRBV15	.	TRBD1	TGTGCCACCAGCAGAACAGGGGGCAGGTATCAGCCCCAGCATTTT	CATSRTGGRYQPQHF
TRBJ1-1	15	TRBV3-1/TRBV3-2	.	TRBD1	TGTGCCAGCAGCCTGGGTCCAACAGGGGGTGGTGGAGCTTTCTTT	CASSLGPTGGGGAFF
TRBJ2-5	13	TRBV19	.	TRBD1	TGTGCCAGTAGTGACACAGGGGGAGAGACCCAGTACTTC	CASSDTGGETQYF
TRBJ2-1	17	TRBV24-1	once	TRBD2	TGTGCCACCAGCGGAAGTACACTAGCGGAGTCATACAATGAGCAGTTCTTC	CATSGSTLAESYNEQFF
TRBJ1-4	16	TRBV5-4	.	.	TGTGCCAGCAGCTCCGGAGGGCTCCTTGGTAATGAAAAACTGTTTTTT	CASSSGGLLGNEKLFF
TRBJ2-1	16	TRBV29-1	.	.	TGCAGCGTTGGATACCGACCTGCGGGACGGTACAATGAGCAGTTCTTC	CSVGYRPAGRYNEQFF
TRBJ1-5	15	TRBV9	.	.	TGTGCCAGCAGCGTAGATCCATCTAGCAATCAGCCCCAGCATTTT	CASSVDPSSNQPQHF
TRBJ2-7	13	TRBV18	.	.	TGTGCCAGCTCACCTTCACCGGGCTACGAGCAGTACTTC	CASSPSPGYEQYF
TRBJ2-3	14	TRBV19	.	TRBD2	TGTGCCAGTAGTATTAGGACTAGCGGAGATACGCAGTATTTT	CASSIRTSGDTQYF
TRBJ1-5	15	TRBV4-2	.	.	TGTGCCAGCAGCCAACTCCAGGTCGGCAATCAGCCCCAGCATTTT	CASSQLQVGNQPQHF
TRBJ2-1	14	TRBV7-8	.	TRBD2	TGTGCCAGCAGCTTACTTCGGCTAGCGGTTGAGCAGTTCTTC	CASSLLRLAVEQFF
TRBJ2-5	13	TRBV5-1	few	.	TGCGCCAGCAGCTTGGGCCTCGAGGAGACCCAGTACTTC	CASSLGLEETQYF
TRBJ1-1	16	TRBV19	.	.	TGTGCCAGTAGTATCAACCCGAACATGGGCCCAAGTGTTGCTTTCTTT	CASSINPNMGPSVAFF
TRBJ1-2	14	TRBV6-5	.	.	TGTGCCAGCAGTTACTCGAAGGACAGACGGGGCTACACCTTC	CASSYSKDRRGYTF
TRBJ1-5	17	TRBV19	.	TRBD1	TGTGCCAGTAGTGGGGGACAGGCAGGGCTTTGGAAGCAGCCCCAGCATTTT	CASSGGQAGLWKQPQHF
TRBJ2-5	17	TRBV7-6	.	TRBD2	TGTGCCAGCAGCTTAGAGAGCGGGACTAGCGGGATTAAGACCCAGTACTTC	CASSLESGTSGIKTQYF
TRBJ1-2	15	TRBV5-4	.	.	TGTGCCAGCAGCTTGGATACAGGTCGCGGCGGTGGCTACACCTTC	CASSLDTGRGGGYTF
TRBJ2-5	14	TRBV5-1	.	.	TGCGCCAGCAGCTTGGTGGGCATCCAAGAGACCCAGTACTTC	CASSLVGIQETQYF
TRBJ2-5	17	TRBV21-1	.	.	TGTGCCAGCAGCAAAGAGGGTGCTAGCGGGAGGGGAGAGACCCAGTACTTC	CASSKEGASGRGETQYF
TRBJ1-1	14	TRBV6-5	.	.	TGTGCCACCACCCGGGGTCGGAAGGACACTGAAGCTTTCTTT	CATTRGRKDTEAFF
TRBJ2-7	15	TRBV5-4	.	TRBD1	TGTGCCAGCAGCTTGGAAAGGGGGCCAACCTACGAGCAGTACTTC	CASSLERGPTYEQYF
TRBJ1-4	14	TRBV28	.	TRBD1	TGTGCAATAAAGGGTTCAGGGGGAGATGAAAAACTGTTTTTT	CAIKGSGGDEKLFF
TRBJ2-7	11	TRBV20-1	.	.	TGCAGTGCGCACAGAGTGGACGAGCAGTACTTC	CSAHRVDEQYF
TRBJ1-5	15	TRBV2	.	TRBD1	TGTGCCAGCAGGTCGGGACAGGGCGGCAATCAGCCCCAGCATTTT	CASRSGQGGNQPQHF
TRBJ1-4	14	TRBV6-5	once	.	TGTGCCAGCAGGAACCCCAGGGAGGGGGAAAAACTGTTTTTT	CASRNPREGEKLFF
TRBJ1-6	14	TRBV20-1	.	TRBD1	TGCAGTGCTAGTCGCGGACAGGGGAATTCACCCCTCCACTTT	CSASRGQGNSPLHF
TRBJ2-7	17	TRBV19	.	TRBD2	TGTGCCAGTAGTATAGTAAGGGGACTAGCGGGAAAGGGGGAGCAGTACTTC	CASSIVRGLAGKGEQYF
TRBJ1-1	16	TRBV9	.	TRBD1	TGTGCCAGCAGCCCTCGACAGGGGGCGGGTAACACTGAAGCTTTCTTT	CASSPRQGAGNTEAFF
TRBJ1-2	13	TRBV28	.	TRBD1	TGTGCCAGCAGTTTCAACAGGGGGCATGGCTACACCTTC	CASSFNRGHGYTF
TRBJ1-2	13	TRBV20-1	.	TRBD1	TGCAGTGCTAGTTGGTCAGGGGGCGCGGGCTACACCTTC	CSASWSGGAGYTF
TRBJ1-3	13	TRBV7-3	.	.	TGTGCCAGCAGCCTCCCTGGGGGGGACACCATATATTTT	CASSLPGGDTIYF
TRBJ1-3	14	TRBV5-1	.	.	TGCGCCAGCAGCTTGGGAGTCTCTGGAAACACCATATATTTT	CASSLGVSGNTIYF
TRBJ2-2	15	TRBV19	.	TRBD1	TGTGCCAGTAGTTTCGGGACAGCTCCTACCGGGGAGCTGTTTTTT	CASSFGTAPTGELFF
TRBJ2-7	13	TRBV5-1	.	.	TGCGCCAGCAGCTTGGACGGGAACTACGAGCAGTACTTC	CASSLDGNYEQYF
TRBJ2-1	15	TRBV6-6	.	.	TGTGCCAGCAGCCCCGACATTCCCACCTACAATGAGCAGTTCTTC	CASSPDIPTYNEQFF
TRBJ1-3	15	TRBV28	.	.	TGTGCCAGCAGTCCTCTACTCCGCTCTGGAAACACCATATATTTT	CASSPLLRSGNTIYF